The 14 T cell receptor beta chains listed next were all sequenced from one sample in a study of cytomegalovirus exposure and HLA in healthy donors (dated by TCRdb to 2015 to 2018). Library preparation used the immunoSEQ multiplex PCR assay. For the multiplex PCR, a mixture combining 60 forward primers for TCR Vbeta segments and 13 reverse primers for TCR Jbeta segments was used. The table was pulled from immuneACCESS by TCRdb, which kept in-frame rearrangements only. Such tables lose some clones; where checked, under half of the loss comes from unresolved V genes, and the rest has no known cause. The sample has roughly 190,000 clones on record, 77% of them singletons. The ten largest clones represent less than 2.5% of the sample. The sample taken for sequencing was PBMCs. Receptors were obtained from a woman in her twenties or thirties in good health and CMV-seropositive.

The V and J genes are TRBV6-5 and TRBJ2-5; the match to TRBD2 covers 14 bases. Germline-derived CDR1 and CDR2 are MNHEY and SVGAGI. Trimming removed 6 bases from V and 3 bases from J; junction bases left unmatched: 0. CDR3 size: 14 residues. The CDR3 protein is CASRGLAGEETQYF. The CDR3 DNA follows: TGTGCCAGCAGGGGACTAGCGGGGGAAGAGACCCAGTACTTC.

This clone appeared many times. This sequence joins TRBV6-1 and TRBJ2-6, with 8 bases fitting TRBD2. CDR3 length equals 20 residues. The V gene end was trimmed by 4 bases and the J gene end by 0 bases; junction bases not matched to a gene: 14. Germline V gene sequence: CDR1 MNHNS, CDR2 SASEGT. The CDR3 region is CASSGPDSSGGVSGANVLTF. For the CDR3, the DNA is TGTGCCAGCAGTGGTCCAGACTCAAGCGGGGGCGTCTCTGGGGCCAACGTCCTGACTTTC.

The genes are TRBV29-1 and TRBJ2-5; 10 positions match TRBD1. Germline CDR1 and CDR2: SQVTM and ANQGSEA. V shed 3 bases and J 5 bases; nucleotides not matched to a gene: 9. The CDR3 length is 15 residues. The CDR3: CSVDRTGGRIETQYF. CDR3 DNA sequence: TGCAGCGTTGATCGGACAGGGGGGAGGATCGAGACCCAGTACTTC.

This rearrangement joins TRBV7-6 to TRBJ2-7; unclear D gene. The ends were cut back, 0 bases at V and 9 bases at J, with 9 bases in the middle. Per the germline V gene, CDR1 is SGHVS and CDR2 is FNYEAQ. This CDR3 has 12 residues. Here the CDR3 reads CASSLAQTVQYF. In nucleotides, the CDR3 is TGTGCCAGCAGCTTAGCACAGACGGTGCAGTACTTC.

The rearrangement uses TRBV7-9 and TRBJ1-2; 7 bases fit TRBD1. CDR1 is SEHNR and CDR2 is FQNEAQ in the germline V gene (reference sequence). V lost 2 bases, J lost 3 bases, and 6 bases stayed unmatched. This CDR3 spans 15 amino acids. The CDR3 region has the DNA TGTGCCAGCAGCTTAATCACAGGGGCAGACTATGGCTACACCTTC. Protein product: CASSLITGADYGYTF.

On this clone itself: The same CDR3 is also encoded by other DNA sequences in this sample. This rearrangement joins TRBV28 to TRBJ2-7; D perhaps matches TRBD1 (5 bases). The germline CDR1 and CDR2 sequences are MDHEN and SYDVKM. Deletions cut 2 bases from V and 7 bases from J, with 6 bases between. This CDR3 has 11 amino acids. In DNA, the CDR3 is TGTGCCAGCAGTTTAAGGGGAGAGCAGTACTTC. This translates into CASSLRGEQYF. Variable domain in full (rest from reference TRBV28 and TRBJ2-7): DVKVTQSSRYLVKRTGEKVFLECVQDMDHENMFWYRQDPGLGLRLIYFSYDVKMKEKGDIPEGYSVSREKKERFSLILESASTNQTSMYLCASSLRGEQYFGPGTRLTVT.

This clone was seen a few times. The chain carries TRBV10-3 and TRBJ2-5; 9 nucleotides line up with TRBD1. This CDR3 contains 14 residues. J was trimmed by 2 bases and V by 6 bases; bases with no gene match: 4. Germline values: CDR1 ENHRY, CDR2 SYGVKD. The CDR3 DNA reads as TGTGCCATCAGGGGGACAGGGAATCAAGAGACCCAGTACTTC. As protein: CAIRGTGNQETQYF.

The chain uses TRBV5-1 and TRBJ1-5, with 9 positions matching TRBD1. This CDR3 contains 15 residues. The ends lost 3 bases at V and 4 bases at J; junction bases unmatched: 5. Germline V gene data show CDR1 as SGHRS and CDR2 as YFSETQ. CDR3 in amino acids: CASSWTGALNQPQHF. CDR3 in DNA: TGCGCCAGCAGCTGGACAGGGGCTTTAAATCAGCCCCAGCATTTT.

The chain uses TRBV7-9 and TRBJ2-7; 7 bases align to TRBD1. The CDR3 sequence is 14 residues long. Looked up from germline, CDR1 is SEHNR and CDR2 is FQNEAQ (reference sequence). V gave up 2 bases and J gave up 2 bases; unmatched junction bases: 3. CDR3 nucleotides: TGTGCCAGCAGCTTAACGACAGGGACCTACGAGCAGTACTTC. The encoded protein is CASSLTTGTYEQYF.

The chain has TRBV5-1 and TRBJ1-2; tentatively, D is TRBD1 (6 bases). The length of the CDR3 is 15 residues. V was clipped by 3 bases and J by 4 bases, with 16 bases between them. CDR1 is SGHRS, CDR2 YFSETQ, per germline. The CDR3 DNA follows: TGCGCCAGCAGCTCGTCGGGGGGGGCTGGCTATGGCTACACCTTC. It codes for CASSSSGGAGYGYTF.

The rearrangement joins TRBV5-6 to TRBJ2-3; D may be TRBD1 (6 bases). This CDR3 spans 15 amino acids. Looked up from germline, CDR1 is SGHDT and CDR2 is YYEEEE. Trimming removed 0 bases at V and 2 bases at J, with 10 bases between. The CDR3 DNA is TGTGCCAGCAGCTTGGGACAGGTAGTCACAGATACGCAGTATTTT. Translating it yields CASSLGQVVTDTQYF.

The chain recombines TRBV5-1 with TRBJ2-3; TRBD2 agrees at 9 bases. The CDR3 has 15 amino acids. The trim removed 3 bases at V and 1 base at J, leaving 3 bases unmatched. Germline V gives CDR1 SGHRS, CDR2 YFSETQ. The CDR3 loop reads CASSSSSGGTDTQYF. The CDR3 DNA reads TGCGCCAGCAGCTCCTCTAGCGGGGGCACAGATACGCAGTATTTT.

This chain uses TRBV5-6 with TRBJ2-2, with 8 bases that match TRBD1. Unmatched junction bases numbered 4, after V lost 6 bases and J lost 0 bases. The length of the CDR3 is 15 residues. The V gene's germline CDR1 is SGHDT and CDR2 YYEEEE. The CDR3 nucleotides are TGTGCCAGCATACCGGGACAGGCGAACACCGGGGAGCTGTTTTTT. Translation: CASIPGQANTGELFF.

This clone occurred once. The rearrangement links TRBV4-2 to TRBJ2-1; D remains ambiguous. V lost 4 bases to trimming and J lost 0 bases, with 7 bases between them. CDR3 length: 14 amino acids. Germline CDR1 is LGHNA and CDR2 is YNFKEQ. The DNA of the CDR3 is TGTGCCAGCAGCCGCGAGAGCTCCTACAATGAGCAGTTCTTC. It codes for CASSRESSYNEQFF.